This T cell receptor beta chain was sequenced for a study of CD8 T cells in Susac syndrome. CDR1 is MNHEY, CDR2 SMNVEV, per germline (reference sequence). Trimming took 2 bases from V and 3 from J, leaving 11 bases between them. The CDR3 is 14 amino acids. About 0.45 to 1 ug RNA was reverse transcribed with random hexamers. A single record per CDR3 protein comes from TCRdb applying MiXCR to the immunoSEQ multiplex PCR reads. The table has about 400,000 distinct CDR3 sequences, more than 70% seen once. The sequence was collected from a human donor with multiple sclerosis. The chain recombines TRBV27 with TRBJ2-7, with a possible D match to TRBD2 (6 bases). Specimen: CD8+ T cells from PBMCs. This CDR3 reads CASSLRGKNYEQYF. The CDR3 DNA is TGTGCCAGCAGTTTACGCGGGAAGAACTACGAGCAGTACTTC.